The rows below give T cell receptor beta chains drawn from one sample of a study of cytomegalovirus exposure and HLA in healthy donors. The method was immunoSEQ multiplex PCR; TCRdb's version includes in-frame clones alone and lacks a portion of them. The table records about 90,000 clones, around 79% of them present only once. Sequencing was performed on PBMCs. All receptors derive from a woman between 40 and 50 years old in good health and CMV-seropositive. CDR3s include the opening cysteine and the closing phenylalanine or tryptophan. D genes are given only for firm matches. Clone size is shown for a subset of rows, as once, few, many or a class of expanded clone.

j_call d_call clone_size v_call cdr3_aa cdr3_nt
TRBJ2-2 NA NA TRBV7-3 CASTPGLGGELFF TGTGCCAGCACCCCGGGTTTGGGCGGGGAGCTGTTTTTT
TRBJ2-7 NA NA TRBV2 CASMETGYEQYF TGTGCCAGCATGGAGACGGGCTACGAGCAGTACTTC
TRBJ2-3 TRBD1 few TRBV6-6 CASSATGPDTQYF TGTGCCAGCAGTGCGACAGGGCCAGATACGCAGTATTTT
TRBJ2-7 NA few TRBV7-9 CASRNSGYEQYF TGTGCCAGCCGTAATAGCGGCTACGAGCAGTACTTC
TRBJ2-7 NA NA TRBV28 CASIESTDYSYEQYF TGTGCCAGCATAGAGTCGACAGATTATTCCTACGAGCAGTACTTC
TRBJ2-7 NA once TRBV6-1 CASSAVLSEQYF TGTGCCAGCAGTGCCGTCCTGTCCGAGCAGTACTTC
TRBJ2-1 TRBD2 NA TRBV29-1 CSVDSPPGLAGVPYNEQFF TGCAGCGTTGATTCCCCACCCGGACTAGCGGGAGTACCCTACAATGAGCAGTTCTTC
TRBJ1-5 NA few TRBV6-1 CASTPGGYQPQHF TGTGCCAGCACCCCGGGGGGCTATCAGCCCCAGCATTTT
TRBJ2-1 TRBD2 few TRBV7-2 CASSLAGGSGAYNEQFF TGTGCCAGCAGCTTAGCGGGAGGGTCCGGGGCCTACAATGAGCAGTTCTTC
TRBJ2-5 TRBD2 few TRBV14 CASSQGLAGYWMGEQYF TGTGCCAGCAGCCAGGGACTAGCGGGTTACTGGATGGGGGAGCAGTACTTC
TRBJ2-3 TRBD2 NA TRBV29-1 CSAGTSSADTQYF TGCAGCGCCGGGACTAGCTCGGCAGATACGCAGTATTTT
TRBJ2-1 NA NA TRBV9 CASGNLGSSYNEQFF TGTGCCAGCGGAAACCTGGGGAGCTCCTACAATGAGCAGTTCTTC
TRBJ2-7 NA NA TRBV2 CASSESRSGPLLSYEQYF TGTGCCAGCAGTGAATCCCGAAGCGGGCCCCTACTCTCCTACGAGCAGTACTTC
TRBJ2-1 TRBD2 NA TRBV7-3 CASSSGLAGDNEQFF TGTGCCAGCAGCTCCGGACTAGCGGGAGATAATGAGCAGTTCTTC
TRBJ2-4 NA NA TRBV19 CASAEAKNIQYF TGTGCTAGCGCGGAGGCCAAAAACATTCAGTACTTC
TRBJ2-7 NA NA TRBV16 CASSQLEVGPHEQYF TGTGCCAGCAGCCAATTAGAGGTCGGCCCGCACGAGCAGTACTTC
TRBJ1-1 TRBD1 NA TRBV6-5 CASSSTGSEAFF TGTGCCAGCAGCTCGACAGGGAGTGAAGCTTTCTTT
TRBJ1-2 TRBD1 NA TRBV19 CATLDRRQGTNYGYTF TGTGCCACCCTCGACCGGAGACAGGGAACTAACTATGGCTACACCTTC
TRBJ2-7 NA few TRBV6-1 CASTSLHEQYF TGTGCCAGCACTAGCCTCCACGAGCAGTACTTC
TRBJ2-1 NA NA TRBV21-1 CASSTQRGTLINEQFF TGTGCCAGCAGCACTCAGCGGGGAACGTTAATAAATGAGCAGTTCTTC
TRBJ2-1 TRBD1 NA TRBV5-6 CASSLVNRDRDNEQFF TGTGCCAGCAGCTTGGTGAACCGGGACAGGGACAATGAGCAGTTCTTC
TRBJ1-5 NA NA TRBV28 CAIRTDSNQPQHF TGTGCCATCCGGACTGATAGCAATCAGCCCCAGCATTTT
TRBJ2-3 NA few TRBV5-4 CASSRDLGIDTQYF TGTGCCAGCAGCCGGGATCTGGGGATAGATACGCAGTATTTT
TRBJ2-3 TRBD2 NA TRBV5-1 CASSSQAGTSTDTQYF TGCGCCAGCAGCTCCCAAGCGGGAACTAGCACAGATACGCAGTATTTT
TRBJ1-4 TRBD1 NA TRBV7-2 CASSLAPRGRDEKLFF TGTGCCAGCAGCTTAGCGCCAAGGGGGCGCGATGAAAAACTGTTTTTT
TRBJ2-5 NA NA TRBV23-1 CASSQLEQGEETQYF TGCGCCAGCAGTCAATTGGAACAGGGAGAAGAGACCCAGTACTTC
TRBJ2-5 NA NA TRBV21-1 CASSKVSVSAAQETQYF TGTGCCAGCAGCAAAGTATCGGTATCGGCGGCTCAAGAGACCCAGTACTTC
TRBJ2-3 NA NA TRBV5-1 CASSIVSDTQYF TGCGCCAGCAGCATAGTATCAGATACGCAGTATTTT
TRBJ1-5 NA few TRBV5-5 CASSFRPGSYQPQHF TGTGCCAGCAGCTTTCGACCAGGGTCCTATCAGCCCCAGCATTTT
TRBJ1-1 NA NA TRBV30 CAWGPGGFF TGTGCCTGGGGGCCGGGGGGTTTCTTT
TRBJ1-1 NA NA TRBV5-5 CASSLRSTEAFF TGTGCCAGCAGCTTGAGGAGCACTGAAGCTTTCTTT
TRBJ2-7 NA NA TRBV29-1 CSIWAGHEQYF TGCAGCATCTGGGCGGGGCACGAGCAGTACTTC
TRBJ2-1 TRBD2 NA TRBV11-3 CASSPPSGNSYNEQFF TGTGCCAGCAGCCCACCTAGCGGGAACTCCTACAATGAGCAGTTCTTC
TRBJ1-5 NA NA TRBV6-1 CASSGWGPNQPQHF TGTGCCAGCAGTGGGTGGGGGCCTAATCAGCCCCAGCATTTT
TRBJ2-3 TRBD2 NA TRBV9 CASSVEGASGIYTQYF TGTGCCAGCAGCGTAGAGGGGGCTAGCGGGATTTATACGCAGTATTTT
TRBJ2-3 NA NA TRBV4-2 CASSQDPATSADTQYF TGTGCCAGCAGCCAAGATCCCGCTACTTCGGCAGATACGCAGTATTTT
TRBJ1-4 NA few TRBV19 CASSIDLRVGGKLFF TGTGCCAGTAGTATAGATCTTCGGGTCGGTGGAAAACTGTTTTTT
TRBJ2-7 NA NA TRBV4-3 CASRSTPSDLSLYEQYF TGCGCCAGCAGGTCAACCCCTAGCGACCTTTCCCTCTACGAGCAGTACTTC
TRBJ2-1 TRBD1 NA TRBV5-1 CASSRGQEHNEQFF TGCGCCAGCAGCAGGGGACAGGAACACAATGAGCAGTTCTTC
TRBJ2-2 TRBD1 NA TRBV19 CASQGTGGAGELFF TGTGCCAGCCAGGGGACAGGGGGCGCGGGGGAGCTGTTTTTT
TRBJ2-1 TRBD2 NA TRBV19 CASSIAGGPNEQFF TGTGCCAGTAGTATAGCGGGGGGGCCCAATGAGCAGTTCTTC
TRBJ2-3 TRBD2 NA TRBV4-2 CASSQGPPGLAGTDTQYF TGTGCCAGCAGCCAAGGACCCCCGGGACTAGCGGGCACAGATACGCAGTATTTT
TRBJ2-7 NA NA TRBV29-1 CSAEGCEQYF TGCAGCGCCGAGGGTTGCGAGCAGTACTTC
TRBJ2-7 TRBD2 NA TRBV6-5 CASRAGVSYEQYF TGTGCCAGCAGAGCGGGAGTATCCTACGAGCAGTACTTC
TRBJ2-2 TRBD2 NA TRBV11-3 CASSSSGAANTGELFF TGTGCCAGCAGCTCTAGCGGGGCCGCGAACACCGGGGAGCTGTTTTTT
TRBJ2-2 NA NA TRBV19 CASSRPLSTGELFF TGTGCCAGTAGTCGTCCCCTTAGCACCGGGGAGCTGTTTTTT
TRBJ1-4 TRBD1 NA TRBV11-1 CASSPGTGATNEKLFF TGTGCCAGCAGCCCCGGGACAGGAGCAACTAATGAAAAACTGTTTTTT
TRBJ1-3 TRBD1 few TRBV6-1 CASSAQQGALNTIYF TGTGCCAGCAGTGCTCAGCAGGGGGCATTAAACACCATATATTTT